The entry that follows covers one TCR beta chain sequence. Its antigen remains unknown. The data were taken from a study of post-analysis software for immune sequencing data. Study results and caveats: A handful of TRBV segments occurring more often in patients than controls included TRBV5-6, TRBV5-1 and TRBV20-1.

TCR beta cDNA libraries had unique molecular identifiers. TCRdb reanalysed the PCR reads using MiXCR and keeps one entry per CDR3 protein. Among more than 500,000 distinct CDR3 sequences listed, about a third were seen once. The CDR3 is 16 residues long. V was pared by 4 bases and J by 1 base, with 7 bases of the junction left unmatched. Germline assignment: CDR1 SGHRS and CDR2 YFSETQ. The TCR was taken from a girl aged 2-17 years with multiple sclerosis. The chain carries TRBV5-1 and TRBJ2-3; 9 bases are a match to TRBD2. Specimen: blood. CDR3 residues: CASSGISGSGTDTQYF. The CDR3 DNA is TGCGCCAGCAGCGGAATTAGCGGGAGCGGCACAGATACGCAGTATTTT.